These 12 T cell receptor beta chains came from one sample sequenced in a study of T cell repertoires in cytomegalovirus infection. TCRdb reprocessed the reads via MiXCR and lists one record per CDR3 protein. The sample yields 640,000 or so distinct CDR3 sequences, around 30% seen once. These receptors lack a known antigen. The input for sequencing was cultured PBMCs, taken from culture after CMV antigen stimulation. These receptors were taken from a human donor in good health (CMV status not recorded). Some clones in this sample may be carry-over from other donors' samples.

This clonotype has only one observation. The chain has TRBV4-1 and TRBJ1-2; 9 bases are a match to TRBD1. V dropped 5 bases and J dropped 2; count of bases not matched to a gene: 6. The CDR3 length is 15 residues. Germline CDR1 reads MGHRA; CDR2 reads YSYEKL. CDR3 residues: CASSWGQGGNYGYTF. CDR3 DNA: TGCGCCAGCAGCTGGGGACAGGGCGGAAACTATGGCTACACCTTC.

CDR3 sequence (DNA): TGCAGTGCTAGAGATCGGGCCCAAGAGACCCAGTACTTC. Its translation is CSARDRAQETQYF. This chain uses TRBV20-1 with TRBJ2-5; D gene unclear. CDR1 and CDR2 from the germline V gene are DFQATT and SNEGSKA (reference sequence). The germline V and J ends were trimmed by 0 bases and 1 base, with 6 bases remaining between them. CDR3 length: 13 residues.

This chain links TRBV5-1 with TRBJ2-1, with 13 bases aligning to TRBD2. V gave up 0 bases and J gave up 12 bases; unmatched junction bases: 6. The CDR3 extends over 15 amino acids. The germline CDR1 and CDR2 sequences are SGHRS and YFSETQ. This CDR3 reads CASSLEGTSGDVQFF. Written as DNA, the CDR3 is TGCGCCAGCAGCTTGGAAGGGACTAGCGGGGATGTGCAGTTCTTC.

This clonotype was seen more than once but under ten times. The genes are TRBV11-3 and TRBJ2-1, with 7 bases matching TRBD2. In germline, CDR1 is SGHNT, CDR2 YENEEA. After removal of 1 base from V and 2 bases from J, the junction contained 11 bases not matched to a gene. CDR3 size: 18 residues. CDR3 in DNA: TGTGCCAGCAGCTTAGGAAGGGGCGGGAGCAAGACCTACAATGAGCAGTTCTTC. Its translation is CASSLGRGGSKTYNEQFF. The full variable domain, completed using reference TRBV11-3 and TRBJ2-1, is EAGVVQSPRYKIIEKKQPVAFWCNPISGHNTLYWYLQNLGQGPELLIRYENEEAVDDSQLPKDRFSAERLKGVDSTLKIQPAELGDSAVYLCASSLGRGGSKTYNEQFFGPGTRLTVL.

J is TRBJ2-4 and V is TRBV19, with D perhaps TRBD1 (6 bases). Germline CDR1 LNHDA, CDR2 SQIVND (reference sequence). The CDR3 covers 14 residues. V shed 5 bases and J shed 0 bases, with 8 bases lying between them. The CDR3 coding sequence is TGTGCCAGTAGTGTGGACAGAGCCAAAAACATTCAGTACTTC. Translating gives CASSVDRAKNIQYF.

The chain carries TRBV6-2 or TRBV6-3 and TRBJ2-5; TRBD1 agrees at 9 bases. V shed 4 bases and J 5 bases; nucleotides not matched to a gene: 11. The CDR3 totals 16 residues. The germline gives CDR1 MNHEY, CDR2 SVGEGT. The CDR3 bases are TGTGCCAGCAGTTCACACTCCGGGACAGGGCATGAGACCCAGTACTTC. As protein: CASSSHSGTGHETQYF.

The rearrangement uses TRBV19 and TRBJ1-1, with TRBD1 as a possible D gene (6 bases). CDR3 length: 15 amino acids. The germline gives CDR1 LNHDA, CDR2 SQIVND (reference sequence). The V and J ends lost 10 bases and 1 base respectively, with 19 bases between them. The CDR3 here is CATDRGAGRNTEAFF. Here the CDR3 DNA reads TGTGCCACCGATCGGGGGGCAGGGAGGAACACTGAAGCTTTCTTT.

The V gene is TRBV4-1, the J gene TRBJ2-1; 9 bases fit TRBD2. Germline CDR1 and CDR2: MGHRA and YSYEKL. CDR3 length: 17 residues. The V gene end was trimmed by 3 bases and the J gene end by 8 bases; junction bases not matched to a gene: 14. The CDR3 reads CASSQRHQAGGGYEQFF. In nucleotides, the CDR3 is TGCGCCAGCAGCCAGAGACATCAGGCGGGAGGGGGGTATGAGCAGTTCTTC.

This clonotype was found a few times. The chain links TRBV5-6 to TRBJ1-4; perhaps TRBD1 as D (5 bases). Germline-derived CDR1 and CDR2 are SGHDT and YYEEEE. The CDR3 covers 13 residues. The ends were cut back, 1 base at V and 8 bases at J, with 9 bases in the middle. CDR3 bases: TGTGCCAGCAGCTTGTTGGGGGAGGAAAAACTGTTTTTT. It translates to CASSLLGEEKLFF.

This clonotype was seen a handful of times. The chain recombines TRBV7-2 with TRBJ2-5, with D possibly TRBD2 on 5 matching bases. CDR3 size: 14 residues. V lost 5 bases, J lost 2 bases, and 12 bases lay in between. Germline lookup yields CDR1 SGHTA and CDR2 FQGNSA. In nucleotides, the CDR3 is TGTGCCAGCAGCAATTTCCGGGGACAAGAGACCCAGTACTTC. Translated, it gives CASSNFRGQETQYF. Together with reference TRBV7-2 and TRBJ2-5, the CDR3 gives the full variable domain: GAGVSQSPSNKVTEKGKDVELRCDPISGHTALYWYRQSLGQGLEFLIYFQGNSAPDKSGLPSDRFSAERTGGSVSTLTIQRTQQEDSAVYLCASSNFRGQETQYFGPGTRLLVL.

This clonotype was seen at least ten times. The chain joins TRBV7-2 to TRBJ2-2; D tentatively reads TRBD1 or TRBD2 (5 bases each). Germline values: CDR1 SGHTA, CDR2 FQGNSA. Trimming stripped 0 bases from V and 3 bases from J, with 11 bases between. The CDR3 covers 16 residues. Here the CDR3 DNA reads TGTGCCAGCAGCTTAGCGGGGACCGTGGACACCGGGGAGCTGTTTTTT. Amino acid sequence: CASSLAGTVDTGELFF.

The gene calls are TRBV11-2 and TRBJ2-4, with no clear D. The ends were cut back, 1 base at V and 13 bases at J, with 14 bases in the middle. In germline, CDR1 is SGHAT, CDR2 FQNNGV. The CDR3 runs to 13 residues. The CDR3 DNA is TGTGCCAGCAGCTTAGCCGCCGACCCAACCCAGTACTTC. This codes for CASSLAADPTQYF.